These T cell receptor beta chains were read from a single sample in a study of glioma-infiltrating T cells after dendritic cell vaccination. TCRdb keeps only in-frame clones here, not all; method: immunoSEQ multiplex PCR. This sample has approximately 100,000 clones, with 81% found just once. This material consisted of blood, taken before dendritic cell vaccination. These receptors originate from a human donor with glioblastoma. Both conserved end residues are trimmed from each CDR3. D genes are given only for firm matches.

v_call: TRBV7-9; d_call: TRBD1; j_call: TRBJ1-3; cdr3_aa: ASSLRDSSGNTIY
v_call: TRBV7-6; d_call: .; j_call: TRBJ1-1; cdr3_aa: ASSLGGGVITEAF
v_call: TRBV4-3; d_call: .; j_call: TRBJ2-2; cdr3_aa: ASSQARGPTGTGELF
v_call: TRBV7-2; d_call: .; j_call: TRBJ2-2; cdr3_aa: ASSPRSFGELF
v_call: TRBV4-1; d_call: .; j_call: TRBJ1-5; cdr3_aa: ASSRGWDITNQPQH
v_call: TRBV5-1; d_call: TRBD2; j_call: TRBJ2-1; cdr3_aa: ASSTQRGGNEQF
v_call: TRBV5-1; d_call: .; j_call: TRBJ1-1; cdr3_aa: ASRRAALETEAF
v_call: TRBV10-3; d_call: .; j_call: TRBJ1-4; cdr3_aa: AIRWTASDEKLF
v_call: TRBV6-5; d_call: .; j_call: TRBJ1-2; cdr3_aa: ASSSWGGDYGYT
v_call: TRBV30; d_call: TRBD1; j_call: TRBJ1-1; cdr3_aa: AWSLDRVETEAF